This T cell receptor beta chain stems from a study of blood T cell repertoires in COVID-19. Study-wide background: Sample material is recorded as cDNA or gDNA derived from T cells, B-cell-depleted T cells, or PBMCs.

Germline CDR1 SNHLY, CDR2 FYNNEI. The CDR3 extends over 13 amino acids. V shed 7 bases, J shed 7 bases, and the junction held 7 bases outside the gene matches. Authors' data handling: Estimates of nucleated cell counts were drawn from the amplification of reference gene primers. Produced via immunoSEQ multiplex PCR; TCRdb's table is partial and in-frame only. V and J calls and clone size follow that table, whereas D and trimming were derived from the DNA. The sample lists roughly 200,000 clones; roughly 83% were seen once. This chain connects TRBV2 to TRBJ2-1; 7 nucleotides line up with TRBD2. The TCR sequence derives from a middle-aged man with acute or convalescent COVID-19. Sequenced sample: peripheral blood. The CDR3 sequence is CASTRLATNEQFF. The CDR3 DNA follows: TGTGCCAGCACAAGACTAGCTACGAATGAGCAGTTCTTC. Drawing the rest from reference TRBV2 and TRBJ2-1, the complete variable domain is EPEVTQTPSHQVTQMGQEVILRCVPISNHLYFYWYRQILGQKVEFLVSFYNNEISEKSEIFDDQFSVERPDGSNFTLKIRSTKLEDSAMYFCASTRLATNEQFFGPGTRLTVL.